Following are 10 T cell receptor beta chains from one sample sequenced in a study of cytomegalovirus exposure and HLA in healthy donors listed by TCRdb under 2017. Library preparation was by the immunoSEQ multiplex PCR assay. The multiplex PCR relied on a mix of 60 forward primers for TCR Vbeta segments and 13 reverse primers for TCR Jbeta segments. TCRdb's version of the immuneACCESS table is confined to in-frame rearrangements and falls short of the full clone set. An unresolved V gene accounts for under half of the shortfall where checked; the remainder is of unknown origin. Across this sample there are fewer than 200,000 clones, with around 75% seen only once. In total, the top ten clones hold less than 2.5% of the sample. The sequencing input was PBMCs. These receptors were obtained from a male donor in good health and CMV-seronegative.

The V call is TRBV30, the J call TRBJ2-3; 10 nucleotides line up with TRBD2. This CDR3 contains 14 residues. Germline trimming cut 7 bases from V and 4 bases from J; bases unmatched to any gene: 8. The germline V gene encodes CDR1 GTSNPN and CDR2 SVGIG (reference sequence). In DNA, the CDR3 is TGTGCCTCCTTCAGCGGGGGGGCAGCAGATACGCAGTATTTT. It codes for CASFSGGAADTQYF.

The CDR3 here is CAIRPTGVSGNTIYF. The CDR3 region has the DNA TGTGCCATCAGACCAACAGGGGTCTCTGGAAACACCATATATTTT. The rearrangement uses TRBV10-3 and TRBJ1-3, with 7 nucleotides matching TRBD1. Germline V lookup: CDR1 ENHRY, CDR2 SYGVKD. With V trimmed by 6 bases and J by 0 bases, 5 bases remained unmatched. The CDR3 spans 15 residues.

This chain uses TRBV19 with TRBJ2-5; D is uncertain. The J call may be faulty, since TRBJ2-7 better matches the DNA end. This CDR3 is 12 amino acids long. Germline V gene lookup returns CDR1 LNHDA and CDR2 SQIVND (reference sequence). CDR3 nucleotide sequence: TGTGCCAGTAGTGCCCCGCCCTACGAGCAGTACTTC. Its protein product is CASSAPPYEQYF.

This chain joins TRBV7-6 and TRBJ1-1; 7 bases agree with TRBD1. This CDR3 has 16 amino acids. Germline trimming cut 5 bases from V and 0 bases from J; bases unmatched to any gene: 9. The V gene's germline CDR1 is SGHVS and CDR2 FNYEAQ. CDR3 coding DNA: TGTGCCAGCAGCCCCGGGACAGCCGTCATGAACACTGAAGCTTTCTTT. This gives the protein CASSPGTAVMNTEAFF. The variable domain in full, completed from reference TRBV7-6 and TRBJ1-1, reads GAGVSQSPRYKVTKRGQDVALRCDPISGHVSLYWYRQALGQGPEFLTYFNYEAQQDKSGLPNDRFSAERPEGSISTLTIQRTEQRDSAMYRCASSPGTAVMNTEAFFGQGTRLTVV.

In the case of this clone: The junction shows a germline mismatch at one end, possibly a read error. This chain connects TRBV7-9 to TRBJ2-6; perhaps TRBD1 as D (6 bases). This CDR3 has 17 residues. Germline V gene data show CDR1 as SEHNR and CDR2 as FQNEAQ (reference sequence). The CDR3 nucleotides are TGTTCCAGCAGCCCCCCAAGGGCTAAGCCAGGGGCCAACGGCCTGACTTTC. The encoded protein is CSSSPPRAKPGANGLTF.

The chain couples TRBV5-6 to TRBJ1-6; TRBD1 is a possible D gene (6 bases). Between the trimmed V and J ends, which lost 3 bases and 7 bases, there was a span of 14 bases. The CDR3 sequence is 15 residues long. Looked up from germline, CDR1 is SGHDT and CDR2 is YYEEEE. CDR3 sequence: CASSSIQGSNSPLHF. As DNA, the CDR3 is TGTGCCAGCAGCTCGATACAGGGCTCCAATTCACCCCTCCACTTT.

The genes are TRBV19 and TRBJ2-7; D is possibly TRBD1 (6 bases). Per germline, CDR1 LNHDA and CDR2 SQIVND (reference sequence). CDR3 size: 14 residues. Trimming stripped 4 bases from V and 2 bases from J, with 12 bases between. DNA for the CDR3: TGTGCCAGTAGTACGCAGGGACACCCCTACGAGCAGTACTTC. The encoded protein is CASSTQGHPYEQYF.

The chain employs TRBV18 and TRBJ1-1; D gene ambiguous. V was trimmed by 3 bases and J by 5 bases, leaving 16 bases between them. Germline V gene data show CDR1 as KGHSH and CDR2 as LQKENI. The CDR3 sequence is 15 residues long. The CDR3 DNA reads TGTGCCAGCTCACCGGCGGGGATCCGCGGGACTGAAGCTTTCTTT. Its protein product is CASSPAGIRGTEAFF.

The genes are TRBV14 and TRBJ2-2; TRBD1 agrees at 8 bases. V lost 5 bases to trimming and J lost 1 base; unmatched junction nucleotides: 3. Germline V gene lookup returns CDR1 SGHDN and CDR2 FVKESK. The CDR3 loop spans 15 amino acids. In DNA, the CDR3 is TGTGCCAGCAGCTGGGACAGGTTGAACACCGGGGAGCTGTTTTTT. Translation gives CASSWDRLNTGELFF.

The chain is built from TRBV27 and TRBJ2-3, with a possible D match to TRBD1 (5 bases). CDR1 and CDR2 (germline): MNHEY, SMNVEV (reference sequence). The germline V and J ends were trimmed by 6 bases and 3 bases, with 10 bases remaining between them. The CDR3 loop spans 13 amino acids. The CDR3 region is CASRGRETDTQYF. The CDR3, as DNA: TGTGCCAGCAGGGGCAGGGAAACAGATACGCAGTATTTT.